These T cell receptor beta chains were read from a single sample in a study of sequential checkpoint blockade in melanoma. Clones were read by immunoSEQ multiplex PCR, and TCRdb kept only the in-frame ones, dropping some. The sample consists of around 9,100 clones, roughly 70% of them appearing once. The sequenced sample was CD8+ T cells sorted from blood (inferred from file names), obtained from a patient given nivolumab and ipilimumab in sequence. The source is a human donor with melanoma. Both conserved end residues are part of each CDR3. D genes are given only for firm matches. Part of the rows lack a size; the others show once, few, many or a class for expanded clones.

d_call clone_size j_call v_call cdr3_nt cdr3_aa
- few TRBJ1-2 TRBV7-9 TGTGCCAGCAGCTTAGCCGGGGAGCACTATGGCTACACCTTC CASSLAGEHYGYTF
- - TRBJ2-7 TRBV7-2 TGTGCCAGCAGCTTAGCGGGCGGGGGCTTCTCCTACGAGCAGTACTTC CASSLAGGGFSYEQYF
TRBD1 - TRBJ2-7 TRBV7-6 TGTGCCAGCAGCTTAGGGTGGGACAGTACCTACGAGCAGTACTTC CASSLGWDSTYEQYF
- - TRBJ2-7 TRBV29-1 TGCAGCGTTGAAGAAGGGACATCCAACTCCTACGAGCAGTACTTC CSVEEGTSNSYEQYF
- - TRBJ2-3 TRBV9 TGTGCCAGCAGCGTCCGGGGAACCACAGATACGCAGTATTTT CASSVRGTTDTQYF
- - TRBJ2-1 TRBV9 TGTGCCAGCAGCGGGGAGACGAATGAGCAGTTCTTC CASSGETNEQFF
- - TRBJ2-1 TRBV29-1 TGCAGCGTGATTCGGGACACTTACAATGAGCAGTTCTTC CSVIRDTYNEQFF
TRBD1 - TRBJ2-3 TRBV7-8 TGTGCCAGCAGCGCTTCAGGGGGTTTGGCAGATACGCAGTATTTT CASSASGGLADTQYF
- - TRBJ2-1 TRBV5-1 TGCGCCAGCAGCTTGGTCGACAATGAGCAGTTCTTC CASSLVDNEQFF
- - TRBJ2-7 TRBV27 TGTGCCAGCTCACCGGGGGTTACGGCTTCCTACGAGCAGTACTTC CASSPGVTASYEQYF
- - TRBJ2-3 TRBV4-3 TGCGCCAGCAGCCAAGGCGGTGGACACTTCACAGATACGCAGTATTTT CASSQGGGHFTDTQYF
- - TRBJ2-1 TRBV19 TGTGCCAGTAGTTGGAGGGGGGGCTACAATGAGCAGTTCTTC CASSWRGGYNEQFF
TRBD1 - TRBJ2-6 TRBV7-8 TGTGCCAGCAGCCCTTTCCAGGGGGTTTGGCGGCGCTCTGGGGCCAACGTCCTGACTTTC CASSPFQGVWRRSGANVLTF
TRBD2 - TRBJ2-1 TRBV19 TGTGCCAGTAGTATAAGTGGCGGGGGTTACAATGAGCAGTTCTTC CASSISGGGYNEQFF
- - TRBJ2-7 TRBV6-1 TGTGCCAGCAGTGAATACGAGGGTAGCTCCTACGAGCAGTACTTC CASSEYEGSSYEQYF
- - TRBJ1-1 TRBV7-9 TGTGCCAACAGCTCATCAGAGGTGAACACTGAAGCTTTCTTT CANSSSEVNTEAFF
- - TRBJ1-2 TRBV27 TGTGCCAGCAGTTTAGGGGGGGGCGACGGCTACACCTTC CASSLGGGDGYTF
- - TRBJ2-2 TRBV5-4 TGTGCCAGCAGCTTGGGGGTAGCGACCGGGGAGCTGTTTTTT CASSLGVATGELFF
TRBD2 - TRBJ2-1 TRBV6-6 TGTGCCAGCACTACTAGCGGGAACTACAATGAGCAGTTCTTC CASTTSGNYNEQFF
TRBD2 - TRBJ2-7 TRBV30 TGTGCCTGGAGCGGACTAGCGGACTCCTACGAGCAGTACTTC CAWSGLADSYEQYF
TRBD2 - TRBJ2-3 TRBV12-5 TGTGCTAGTGGCTTACTAGCGGGAGGGCCGGAAAGCACAGATACGCAGTATTTT CASGLLAGGPESTDTQYF
TRBD1 once TRBJ2-5 TRBV6-5 TGTGCCAGCGTCTCCCGGGACAGGGACTTGGAGACCCAGTACTTC CASVSRDRDLETQYF
TRBD2 - TRBJ2-3 TRBV6-1 TGTGCCAGCAGTGAAGAAGAGGCGGGAGGGCCTTCAGATACGCAGTATTTT CASSEEEAGGPSDTQYF
- once TRBJ2-1 TRBV4-3 TGCGCCAGCAGCCAAGGACTAGTTCCGAGCTCCTACAATGAGCAGTTCTTC CASSQGLVPSSYNEQFF
TRBD2 - TRBJ2-7 TRBV7-8 TGTGCCAGCAGCTCCATGCAGCGGGAGGTGGACGAGCAGTACTTC CASSSMQREVDEQYF
- - TRBJ2-1 TRBV9 TGTGCCAGCAGCGCAACCAAAGGACAAGCCGAGCAGTTCTTC CASSATKGQAEQFF
- few TRBJ1-2 TRBV5-1 TGCGCCAGCAGGGTCCGGGATAGAAATAACTATGGCTACACCTTC CASRVRDRNNYGYTF
- - TRBJ2-2 TRBV19 TGTGCCAGTACCCGGACCGGGGAGCTGTTTTTT CASTRTGELFF
- - TRBJ2-1 TRBV27 TGTGCCAGCAGTTTTACACAGTACAATGAGCAGTTCTTC CASSFTQYNEQFF
TRBD1 - TRBJ1-6 TRBV7-9 TGTGCCAGCAGCCACACCGGGACAGGGGATTCACCCCTCCACTTT CASSHTGTGDSPLHF
TRBD2 few TRBJ2-5 TRBV19 TGTGCCAGTAGTATCCTAGCGGGAGAGACCCAGTACTTC CASSILAGETQYF
- - TRBJ1-5 TRBV7-9 TGTGCCAGCAGCTTAGTGGAGGGTCAGCCCCAGCATTTT CASSLVEGQPQHF
- - TRBJ2-6 TRBV13 TGTGCCAGCAGCTTAGGCCAATCTGGGGCCAACGTCCTGACTTTC CASSLGQSGANVLTF
- few TRBJ1-1 TRBV19 TGTGCCAGTAGTATATTTGGGGCAGACGCTTTCTTT CASSIFGADAFF
TRBD2 - TRBJ2-7 TRBV28 TGTGCCAGCAGCCCTGTAGCGGGAGGCATATCCTACGAGCAGTACTTC CASSPVAGGISYEQYF
TRBD1 - TRBJ1-1 TRBV30 TGCGCCTGGGAGCCAACCGGGACAGGGTTTGAAGCTTTCTTT CAWEPTGTGFEAFF
TRBD1 - TRBJ1-1 TRBV27 TGTGCCAGCAGTTTTTACAGGGGGATGAACACTGAAGCTTTCTTT CASSFYRGMNTEAFF